The next 26 T cell receptor beta chains were all read from a single sample in a study of technical replicates of blood from a handful of donors (dated by TCRdb to about 2017). The method was the immunoSEQ multiplex PCR assay. TCRdb obtained this table from immuneACCESS and retained in-frame rearrangements with V and J assigned. These tables miss some clones; where compared with another copy, unresolved V genes account for less than half of the shortfall, and the remainder is unexplained. The sample table contains about 60,000 clones; only one count was recorded for approximately 86% of them. About 5.1% of the sample rests with the top ten. Sequencing was carried out using PBMCs. Every receptor here comes from a human donor in good health. Some clones in this sample may be carry-over from other donors' samples.

The CDR3 loop reads CASSPPAGAGRLFNEQFF. The CDR3 nucleotides read TGTGCCAGCTCACCACCGGCGGGCGCAGGGAGGCTCTTCAATGAGCAGTTCTTC. This chain joins TRBV18 and TRBJ2-1, with TRBD2 as a possible D gene (6 bases). Germline V lookup: CDR1 KGHSH, CDR2 LQKENI. With 0 bases removed from V and 6 bases from J, the gap between germline ends came to 21 bases. The CDR3 has 18 amino acids.

This rearrangement joins TRBV6-5 to TRBJ2-2, with D maybe TRBD1 (7 bases). The CDR3 totals 15 residues. Trimming pared 6 bases from V and 5 bases from J, leaving 16 bases between. Germline lookup yields CDR1 MNHEY and CDR2 SVGAGI. CDR3 nucleotide sequence: TGTGCCAGCAGACCAGACAGGGCGGGGACCGGGGAGCTGTTTTTT. Its protein product is CASRPDRAGTGELFF.

This chain connects TRBV2 to TRBJ1-1, with D perhaps TRBD1 (5 bases). The CDR3 extends over 12 amino acids. Germline CDR1 is SNHLY and CDR2 is FYNNEI. V shed 6 bases and J shed 10 bases, with 15 bases lying between them. The CDR3 reads CASRTGLGIAFF. The CDR3 DNA reads as TGTGCCAGCAGAACAGGATTGGGGATAGCTTTCTTT.

This chain joins TRBV6-6 and TRBJ2-7, with D perhaps matching TRBD2 (6 bases). CDR3 size: 13 residues. Trimming removed 4 bases from V and 4 bases from J, with 11 bases in between. CDR1 and CDR2 (germline): MNHNY, SVGAGI (reference sequence). CDR3 amino acids: CASSSGRGYEQYF. The CDR3 DNA reads as TGTGCCAGCAGTTCGGGGCGGGGATACGAGCAGTACTTC.

The chain is built from TRBV5-1 and TRBJ1-1, with D possibly matching TRBD1 (6 bases). The CDR3 has 14 amino acids. Germline-derived CDR1 and CDR2 are SGHRS and YFSETQ. Trimming pared 4 bases from V and 1 base from J, leaving 11 bases between. The CDR3 reads CASSGGQTNTEAFF. As DNA, the CDR3 is TGCGCCAGCAGCGGCGGACAGACGAACACTGAAGCTTTCTTT.

The rearrangement links TRBV9 to TRBJ1-4; 8 nucleotides match TRBD1. Losses at the gene ends were 5 bases for V and 4 bases for J; bases not matched to a gene: 7. Germline V lookup: CDR1 SGDLS, CDR2 YYNGEE. The CDR3 totals 15 residues. CDR3 sequence: CASRRGTGHNEKLFF. The CDR3 DNA sequence: TGTGCCAGCAGACGCGGGACAGGTCATAATGAAAAACTGTTTTTT.

The chain is built from TRBV19 and TRBJ1-6; tentatively, D is TRBD1 (5 bases). This CDR3 has 15 amino acids. CDR1 and CDR2 (germline): LNHDA, SQIVND (reference sequence). V was cut by 6 bases and J by 9 bases, with 18 bases left in between. The CDR3 loop is CASRRGPSFGSPLHF. CDR3 in DNA: TGTGCCAGTAGAAGGGGCCCTTCCTTCGGTTCACCCCTCCACTTT. Combining the CDR3 with reference TRBV19 and TRBJ1-6 gives the whole variable domain DGGITQSPKYLFRKEGQNVTLSCEQNLNHDAMYWYRQDPGQGLRLIYYSQIVNDFQKGDIAEGYSVSREKKESFPLTVTSAQKNPTAFYLCASRRGPSFGSPLHFGNGTRLTVT.

The chain has TRBV7-8 and TRBJ1-6; no clear D gene. Trimming took 5 bases from V and 8 from J, leaving 10 bases between them. This CDR3 contains 13 residues. Germline V CDR1 and CDR2: SGHVS, FQNEAQ. The CDR3 nucleotides read TGTGCCAGCAGCGGAGCCACCCATTCACCCCTCCACTTT. This codes for CASSGATHSPLHF.

This clone was seen more than once but under ten times. CDR3 sequence reads: CASSFGGTGANVLTF. The DNA for the CDR3 is TGTGCCAGCAGCTTCGGAGGAACTGGGGCCAACGTCCTGACTTTC. This chain links TRBV7-2 with TRBJ2-6, with a possible D match to TRBD2 (5 bases). In germline, CDR1 is SGHTA, CDR2 FQGNSA. Deletions cut 3 bases from V and 2 bases from J, with 8 bases between. The CDR3 is 15 residues long. Full variable domain (rest looked up from reference TRBV7-2 and TRBJ2-6): GAGVSQSPSNKVTEKGKDVELRCDPISGHTALYWYRQSLGQGLEFLIYFQGNSAPDKSGLPSDRFSAERTGGSVSTLTIQRTQQEDSAVYLCASSFGGTGANVLTFGAGSRLTVL.

The V and J genes are TRBV5-4 and TRBJ1-2; D gene unclear. Trimming pared 1 base from V and 7 bases from J, leaving 17 bases between. The CDR3 contains 15 residues. Germline values: CDR1 SGHNT, CDR2 YYREEE (reference sequence). In DNA form, the CDR3 reads TGTGCCAGCAGCTTGAATACGGAGCTTTCGGGTGGCTACACCTTC. Translated: CASSLNTELSGGYTF. Complete variable domain (other parts from reference TRBV5-4 and TRBJ1-2): ETGVTQSPTHLIKTRGQQVTLRCSSQSGHNTVSWYQQALGQGPQFIFQYYREEENGRGNFPPRFSGLQFPNYSSELNVNALELDDSALYLCASSLNTELSGGYTFGSGTRLTVV.

The gene calls are TRBV7-2 and TRBJ2-5; TRBD2 might be the D (6 bases). Trimming left V 2 bases short and J 1 base short, with 11 bases between. Germline V gene sequence: CDR1 SGHTA, CDR2 FQGNSA. CDR3 length: 15 residues. CDR3 in amino acids: CASSLLGGVQETQYF. CDR3 DNA: TGTGCCAGCAGCTTACTAGGAGGGGTCCAAGAGACCCAGTACTTC.

The chain employs TRBV6-6 and TRBJ2-1; 7 bases match TRBD2. Losses at the gene ends were 8 bases for V and 5 bases for J; bases not matched to a gene: 6. The CDR3 spans 13 residues. Germline V gene lookup returns CDR1 MNHNY and CDR2 SVGAGI (reference sequence). The CDR3 DNA sequence: TGTGCCAGCTCCCCGGCGGGGGACAATGAGCAGTTCTTC. Translated: CASSPAGDNEQFF.

There are a few counts of this clone. The chain joins TRBV30 to TRBJ1-1; 10 nucleotides agree with TRBD1. CDR3 length: 13 residues. The V segment lost 3 bases and the J segment 4 bases; nucleotides outside the gene matches: 2. Germline V gene sequence: CDR1 GTSNPN, CDR2 SVGIG (reference sequence). CDR3 in amino acids: CAWRGQGITEAFF. DNA for the CDR3: TGTGCCTGGAGGGGACAGGGGATCACTGAAGCTTTCTTT.

This sequence joins TRBV4-2 and TRBJ1-1, with D hard to call. The V gene lost 0 bases and the J gene lost 1 base, with 15 bases spanning the gap. This CDR3 is 17 amino acids long. Per the germline V gene, CDR1 is LGHNA and CDR2 is YNFKEQ. The chain's CDR3 is CASSQDVASIRNTEAFF. In DNA, the CDR3 is TGTGCCAGCAGCCAAGACGTGGCTAGCATTAGGAACACTGAAGCTTTCTTT.

The V gene is TRBV6-1, the J gene TRBJ2-7; weak D call: TRBD2 (6 bases). The germline V gene encodes CDR1 MNHNS and CDR2 SASEGT. The CDR3 extends over 15 amino acids. V lost 8 bases and J 6 bases, leaving 23 bases between the germline ends. The CDR3 sequence: CASARGSRFGGEQYF. The DNA for the CDR3 is TGTGCCAGCGCTCGGGGGAGCAGGTTCGGGGGCGAGCAGTACTTC.

The J gene is TRBJ1-1, the V gene TRBV19, with 9 bases aligning to TRBD1. J was trimmed by 7 bases and V by 5 bases; bases with no gene match: 11. This CDR3 spans 15 amino acids. Germline values: CDR1 LNHDA, CDR2 SQIVND (reference sequence). CDR3 bases: TGTGCCAGTAGTTCAACGGGGACAGGGCATAATGAAGCTTTCTTT. This codes for CASSSTGTGHNEAFF.

The chain carries TRBV19 and TRBJ1-2, with 7 bases aligning to TRBD1. Germline V gene sequence: CDR1 LNHDA, CDR2 SQIVND (reference sequence). Trimming removed 7 bases from V and 8 bases from J; junction bases left unmatched: 7. The CDR3 runs 12 residues. As DNA, the CDR3 is TGTGCCAGTACCCCGACAGGGTTGGGCTACACCTTC. This codes for CASTPTGLGYTF.

The chain recombines TRBV25-1 with TRBJ2-7, with TRBD1 matching 8 bases. This CDR3 is 15 amino acids long. Germline assignment: CDR1 MGHDK and CDR2 SYGVNS. The J segment lost 0 bases and the V segment lost 4 bases, leaving 5 bases of the junction unmatched. CDR3 sequence reads: CASSAPTGASYEQYF. The DNA of the CDR3 is TGTGCCAGCAGTGCTCCGACAGGGGCCTCCTACGAGCAGTACTTC.

This chain links TRBV18 with TRBJ2-4; the match to TRBD2 covers 13 bases. The V segment lost 4 bases and the J segment 1 base; nucleotides outside the gene matches: 4. The CDR3 contains 17 residues. CDR1 is KGHSH, CDR2 LQKENI, per germline. This CDR3 reads CASSLSTSGGAKNIQYF. For the CDR3, the DNA is TGTGCCAGCTCACTTTCGACTAGCGGGGGGGCCAAAAACATTCAGTACTTC.

V usage is TRBV5-1 and J usage is TRBJ1-3, with D perhaps matching TRBD1 (5 bases). Trimming removed 0 bases at V and 2 bases at J, with 9 bases between. The CDR3 spans 15 residues. Germline values: CDR1 SGHRS, CDR2 YFSETQ. This CDR3 is CASSLDGGAGNTIYF. The CDR3 nucleotides are TGCGCCAGCAGCTTGGATGGGGGGGCTGGAAACACCATATATTTT.

The CDR3: CASSEAVSFYEQYF. CDR3 bases: TGTGCCAGCAGTGAAGCTGTGAGCTTTTACGAGCAGTACTTC. The V gene is TRBV6-1, the J gene TRBJ2-7, with no clear D. CDR1 and CDR2 from the germline V gene are MNHNS and SASEGT. This CDR3 has 14 residues. The V gene lost 0 bases and the J gene lost 4 bases, with 10 bases spanning the gap.

On this clone itself: The sample holds other DNA sequences that translate to the same CDR3. The chain joins TRBV5-1 to TRBJ2-1; TRBD2 agrees at 9 bases. V shed 4 bases and J 4 bases; nucleotides not matched to a gene: 3. The CDR3 contains 14 residues. Germline values: CDR1 SGHRS, CDR2 YFSETQ. The CDR3 nucleotides are TGCGCCAGCAGCCTTAGCGGGGGATACAATGAGCAGTTCTTC. Protein: CASSLSGGYNEQFF. The full variable domain, rest sourced from reference TRBV5-1 and TRBJ2-1, is KAGVTQTPRYLIKTRGQQVTLSCSPISGHRSVSWYQQTPGQGLQFLFEYFSETQRNKGNFPGRFSGRQFSNSRSEMNVSTLELGDSALYLCASSLSGGYNEQFFGPGTRLTVL.

The chain carries TRBV11-2 and TRBJ2-7; 7 bases agree with TRBD1. CDR1 SGHAT and CDR2 FQNNGV come from the germline V gene. Losses at the gene ends were 4 bases for V and 2 bases for J; bases not matched to a gene: 8. The CDR3 runs 15 residues. Here the CDR3 DNA reads TGTGCCAGCAGCTCCCTGGACAGGATAACCTACGAGCAGTACTTC. This encodes CASSSLDRITYEQYF.

This clone was detected only a few times. V and J are TRBV5-1 and TRBJ1-1; D not resolved. Germline V gene data show CDR1 as SGHRS and CDR2 as YFSETQ. Deletions cut 4 bases from V and 1 base from J, with 11 bases between. The CDR3 consists of 14 residues. DNA of the CDR3: TGCGCCAGCAGCCAAAAATCAGGGAACACTGAAGCTTTCTTT. Protein sequence: CASSQKSGNTEAFF.

The chain joins TRBV7-3 to TRBJ1-6; 11 bases are shared with TRBD1. After removal of 2 bases from V and 9 bases from J, the junction contained 0 bases not matched to a gene. This CDR3 spans 14 amino acids. Per the germline V gene, CDR1 is SGHTA and CDR2 is FQGTGA. CDR3 sequence: CASSLGTGGSPLHF. The CDR3 nucleotides are TGTGCCAGCAGCTTAGGGACAGGGGGTTCACCCCTCCACTTT.

The V and J genes are TRBV27 and TRBJ1-1; a possible D gene is TRBD1 (6 bases). The V gene lost 5 bases and the J gene lost 8 bases, with 9 bases spanning the gap. Germline assignment: CDR1 MNHEY and CDR2 SMNVEV (reference sequence). CDR3 size: 11 residues. CDR3 bases: TGTGCCAGCAGTCTCGGGACAGAAGCTTTCTTT. This encodes CASSLGTEAFF.